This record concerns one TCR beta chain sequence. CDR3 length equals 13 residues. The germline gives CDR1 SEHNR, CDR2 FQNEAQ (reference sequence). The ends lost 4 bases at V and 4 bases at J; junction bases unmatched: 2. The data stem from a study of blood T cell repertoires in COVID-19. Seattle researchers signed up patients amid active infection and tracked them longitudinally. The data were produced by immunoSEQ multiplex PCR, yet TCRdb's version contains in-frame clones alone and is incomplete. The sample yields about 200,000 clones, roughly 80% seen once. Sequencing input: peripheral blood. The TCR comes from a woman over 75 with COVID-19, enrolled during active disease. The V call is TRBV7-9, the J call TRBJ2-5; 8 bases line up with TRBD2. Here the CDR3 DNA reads TGTGCCAGCAGCTCAAGCGGGAGAGAGACCCAGTACTTC. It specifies CASSSSGRETQYF.